This TCR beta chain was captured in a study of cytomegalovirus exposure and HLA in healthy donors. Study results and caveats: Overall, under 200 TCR beta chains were annotated as cytomegalovirus-associated. Rare TCR sequences predominated, though certain public TCRs were found in many donors. TCR beta V- and J-gene trimming, according to a later analysis, was linked to a missense DCLRE1C variant.

Worth noting for this clone: What it binds is not known.

The CDR3 runs to 15 residues. Per the germline V gene, CDR1 is SGHTA and CDR2 is FQGNSA. J lost 6 bases, V lost 4 bases, and 3 bases had no gene match. PCR amplification relied on 60 Vbeta primers (plus 13 Jbeta primers). Some clones are missing from TCRdb's copy, which holds only in-frame ones; the method was immunoSEQ multiplex PCR. The table shows around 270,000 clones, with about four fifths occurring only once. The V and J genes are TRBV7-2 and TRBJ2-3; 14 bases line up with TRBD2. The sample comprised PBMCs. This TCR came from a girl aged 2 to 10 in good health and CMV-seronegative. In DNA form, the CDR3 reads TGTGCCAGCAGCTCGACTAGCGGGGGGGTGGATACGCAGTATTTT. Its protein product is CASSSTSGGVDTQYF.